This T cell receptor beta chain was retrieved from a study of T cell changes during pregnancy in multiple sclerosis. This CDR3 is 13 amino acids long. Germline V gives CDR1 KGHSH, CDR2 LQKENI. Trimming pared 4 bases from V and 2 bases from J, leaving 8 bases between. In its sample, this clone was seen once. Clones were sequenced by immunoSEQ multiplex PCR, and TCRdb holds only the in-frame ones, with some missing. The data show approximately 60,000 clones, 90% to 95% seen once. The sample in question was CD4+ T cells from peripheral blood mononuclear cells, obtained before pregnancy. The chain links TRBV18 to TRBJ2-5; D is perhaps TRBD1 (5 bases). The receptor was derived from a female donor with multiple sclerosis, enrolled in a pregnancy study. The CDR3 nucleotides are TGTGCCAGCTCACAGGGGATTCAAGAGACCCAGTACTTC. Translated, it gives CASSQGIQETQYF.